The clone carrying this TCR beta chain has more than one count but fewer than ten. The antigen remains undetermined. The entry originates in a study of type 1 regulatory T cells. Background on the study: T-allo10 is an in vitro-generated, Tr1-enriched CD4 T cell product specific for alloantigen.

The CDR3 extends over 16 amino acids. From germline, CDR1 is KGHDR and CDR2 SFDVKD. Unmatched junction bases numbered 10, after V lost 4 bases and J lost 5 bases. Graft donor-derived T-allo10 cells were described as host-alloantigen-specific, anergic, and alloantigen-specifically suppressive. TCRdb used MiXCR to reprocess the reads, holding one entry per CDR3 protein. The sample has fewer than 70,000 distinct CDR3 sequences, about 62% seen once. Sequencing was done on a sample of cultured T cells, either the whole culture or a sorted T cell fraction (not recorded which). Subset defined: Tr1-enriched cell product generated in vitro against host alloantigens. The genes are TRBV24-1 and TRBJ2-3, with 8 bases identical to TRBD2. The TCR was taken from a human donor in good health. CDR3 bases: TGTGCCACCAGTGACCCTTCGGGAGGGCCCCGAGATACGCAGTATTTT. Its protein is CATSDPSGGPRDTQYF.